This TCR beta chain originates from a study of spatial heterogeneity in lung cancer (dated by TCRdb to between 2018 and 2021). For context, the study as a whole: Beta-chain transcripts were consistently detected in greater numbers than alpha-chain transcripts, which likely reflected higher beta-chain transcript abundance. TCR transcript counts in tumor regions correlated strongly with a T cell transcriptional module score from matched bulk RNA-seq. In the raw uncorrected reads, each unique combination of TCR and UMI appeared more than ten times on average. In non-small cell lung cancer, the study made a quantitative comparison of TCR alpha and beta repertoires among multiple tumor regions, matched nontumor lung and blood. TCR repertoire features were related to nonsynonymous mutation counts determined by whole-exome sequencing of tumor tissue. At surgery, both alpha and beta chains were TCR-sequenced in 220 tumor regions, fewer than 85 matched nontumor lung samples and some 60 PBMC samples. On the study overall, not on this receptor specifically: The tumor nonsynonymous mutation count correlated with the number of expanded intratumoral alpha and beta TCRs. Additional single-cell paired TCR alpha and beta sequencing was considered necessary to confirm, at a functional level, the hypothesis that regional TCRs recognize regional mutations. The count of ubiquitous expanded TCRs correlated with the count of ubiquitous nonsynonymous mutations, and the count of regional expanded TCRs correlated with the count of regional nonsynonymous mutations. TCR-seq coverage of tumor T cells was estimated to be only about 7% for alpha chains and roughly 13% for beta chains.

To prepare the library, 5' RACE was applied. Instrument on record: NextSeq 500. The TCR library protocol attached a unique molecular identifier to each TCR cDNA molecule to allow correction of PCR and sequencing errors. Turning to the authors' computational methods: TCR identification, UMI-based error correction and CDR3 extraction were all carried out with Decombinator tools. Expanded TCRs were defined as those above a frequency of 2 per 1,000, corresponding to the top 1% of the tumor frequency distribution. Expanded tumor TCRs were classed as regional if statistically deemed absent (corrected P<0.05) from at least one tumor region, otherwise ubiquitous. Renyi diversity was calculated using the R vegan package after each repertoire was subsampled 100 times to 5,000 TCRs. CDR3 similarity networks were constructed using string-kernel similarity of amino acid triplets, with links drawn between CDR3s whose pairwise similarity was above 0.82. TCRdb reprocessing: public reads trimmed at Q25 with fastp, clones called with MiXCR, in-frame beta chains kept. Entries are consolidated by CDR3 protein sequence, retaining the most common genes and DNA. What appears here as the V and J calls and clone size reflects TCRdb's work, not the paper's. The sample data list about 100,000 distinct CDR3 sequences, and approximately 4.4% of these were observed just once. About 20% of the sample is taken by the ten largest.

This specimen's time point label, per the study, means: sample taken at primary tumor resection. Donors were 70 or so patients with early-stage, untreated non-small cell lung cancer from the lung TRACERx cohort. Whole RNA extracted from tumor and nontumor lung tissue, or from cryopreserved PBMC samples, was used for TCR sequencing without cell sorting. Only patients for whom sufficient RNA was available from at least two tumor regions were selected for TCR sequencing. A lung pathologist reviewed the tumor and adjacent nontumor lung specimens before the specimens were selected. This clonotype appeared many times. Its recognized antigen is unknown. Per-nucleotide qualities are absent, and no much larger clonotype sits a single base away. V is clipped by 2 bases and J by 4 bases, and the sequence between their germline boundaries is 7 bases long. From the cysteine through the phenylalanine, the CDR3 covers 13 amino acids. The retained sequence is limited to the CDR3, 39 bases, with the frame set at the first base. The germline V gene encodes CDR1 SGHDT and CDR2 YYEEEE.

The sequencing used lung tumor tissue, collected at surgery. The sequence was obtained from a male donor with early-stage non-small cell lung cancer. Rearrangement joined TRBV5-6 to TRBJ1-5; no D gene can be assigned with confidence. In nucleotide form, the sequence is TGTGCCAGCAGCTTCGGGTGGAATCAGCCCCAGCATTTT. The resulting protein is CASSFGWNQPQHF.